The rows below give T cell receptor beta chains drawn from one sample of a study of blood T cells in healthy people across ages. TCRdb re-analysed the 5' RACE reads in MiXCR, keeping a single row per CDR3 protein. The repertoire consists of some 860,000 distinct CDR3 sequences, with around 50% occurring once and the leading ten covering roughly 24%. The specimen sequenced was blood. The receptors stem from a man aged 35 to 55 in good health. Both conserved end residues are part of each CDR3. Fields, in order: V gene, J gene, D gene, clone size, CDR3 protein, CDR3 DNA. The D gene is left open where the match is weak. Rows give clone size only sometimes, using once, few, many, or a class for an expanded clone.

V gene: TRBV7-2; J gene: TRBJ1-1; D gene: .; clone size: .; CDR3 protein: CASQGLLNTEAFF; CDR3 DNA: TGTGCCAGCCAGGGGCTTCTAAACACTGAAGCTTTCTTT
V gene: TRBV7-3; J gene: TRBJ2-1; D gene: .; clone size: .; CDR3 protein: CASSGPDGSYNEQFF; CDR3 DNA: TGTGCCAGCAGCGGCCCGGACGGCTCCTACAATGAGCAGTTCTTC
V gene: TRBV12-5; J gene: TRBJ1-2; D gene: TRBD1; clone size: .; CDR3 protein: CASAQGGVWDGYTF; CDR3 DNA: TGTGCTAGTGCTCAGGGGGGGGTGTGGGATGGCTACACCTTC
V gene: TRBV10-3; J gene: TRBJ2-7; D gene: .; clone size: few; CDR3 protein: CAISVAISYEQYF; CDR3 DNA: TGTGCCATCAGTGTGGCGATCTCCTACGAGCAGTACTTC
V gene: TRBV20-1; J gene: TRBJ2-7; D gene: .; clone size: .; CDR3 protein: CSARRPGPIYEQYF; CDR3 DNA: TGCAGTGCTAGAAGACCGGGACCGATCTACGAGCAGTACTTC
V gene: TRBV12-3/TRBV12-4; J gene: TRBJ2-1; D gene: .; clone size: .; CDR3 protein: CASTQNSGQGNEQFF; CDR3 DNA: TGTGCCAGCACCCAAAATAGCGGTCAAGGGAATGAGCAGTTCTTC
V gene: TRBV27; J gene: TRBJ1-1; D gene: .; clone size: few; CDR3 protein: CASSLKGGLEAFF; CDR3 DNA: TGTGCCAGCAGTTTAAAAGGGGGGCTTGAAGCTTTCTTT
V gene: TRBV5-6; J gene: TRBJ1-2; D gene: .; clone size: .; CDR3 protein: CASSRGVSPIGYTF; CDR3 DNA: TGTGCCAGCAGCCGAGGGGTATCCCCTATTGGCTACACCTTC
V gene: TRBV20-1; J gene: TRBJ2-7; D gene: TRBD1; clone size: .; CDR3 protein: CSAEAGTGTSYEQYF; CDR3 DNA: TGCAGTGCTGAGGCCGGGACAGGGACCTCCTACGAGCAGTACTTC
V gene: TRBV4-3; J gene: TRBJ2-1; D gene: TRBD1; clone size: .; CDR3 protein: CASSPGQGAGVNEQFF; CDR3 DNA: TGCGCCAGCAGCCCGGGACAGGGGGCCGGGGTCAATGAGCAGTTCTTC
V gene: TRBV9; J gene: TRBJ2-3; D gene: TRBD1; clone size: .; CDR3 protein: CASSVDTTGNLKDTQYF; CDR3 DNA: TGTGCCAGCAGCGTAGACACGACAGGGAATCTTAAAGATACGCAGTATTTT
V gene: TRBV5-1; J gene: TRBJ2-3; D gene: .; clone size: .; CDR3 protein: CASRWGGGRSTDTQYF; CDR3 DNA: TGCGCCAGCAGATGGGGGGGCGGTCGGAGCACAGATACGCAGTATTTT
V gene: TRBV7-9; J gene: TRBJ1-2; D gene: TRBD1; clone size: many; CDR3 protein: CASSLRQGDGYTF; CDR3 DNA: TGTGCCAGCAGCTTAAGACAGGGTGACGGCTACACCTTC
V gene: TRBV5-1; J gene: TRBJ2-3; D gene: TRBD1; clone size: .; CDR3 protein: CASSLQPGQGGDTQYF; CDR3 DNA: TGCGCCAGCAGCTTGCAACCGGGACAGGGAGGAGATACGCAGTATTTT
V gene: TRBV7-9; J gene: TRBJ2-1; D gene: .; clone size: once; CDR3 protein: CASSSRTVTYNEQFF; CDR3 DNA: TGTGCCAGCAGCTCCAGGACAGTAACTTACAATGAGCAGTTCTTC
V gene: TRBV29-1; J gene: TRBJ2-3; D gene: .; clone size: .; CDR3 protein: CSVTVATQYF; CDR3 DNA: TGCAGCGTGACAGTCGCTACGCAGTATTTT
V gene: TRBV4-2; J gene: TRBJ2-1; D gene: TRBD2; clone size: .; CDR3 protein: CASSPGAVVAGGLGEQFF; CDR3 DNA: TGTGCCAGCAGCCCCGGGGCAGTCGTAGCGGGGGGGCTGGGAGAGCAGTTCTTC
V gene: TRBV5-1; J gene: TRBJ2-7; D gene: .; clone size: few; CDR3 protein: CASSGGHLARNEQYF; CDR3 DNA: TGCGCCAGCAGCGGGGGACACCTTGCGAGGAACGAGCAGTACTTC
V gene: TRBV7-2; J gene: TRBJ2-7; D gene: .; clone size: .; CDR3 protein: CASSLAGKTYEQYF; CDR3 DNA: TGTGCCAGCAGCTTGGCAGGGAAGACCTACGAGCAGTACTTC
V gene: TRBV7-9; J gene: TRBJ1-5; D gene: .; clone size: once; CDR3 protein: CASSPRGFGVGQPQHF; CDR3 DNA: TGTGCCAGCAGCCCACGCGGGTTTGGGGTGGGTCAGCCCCAGCATTTT
V gene: TRBV3-1; J gene: TRBJ2-7; D gene: .; clone size: .; CDR3 protein: CASSSGRSGGEQYF; CDR3 DNA: TGTGCCAGCAGCTCCGGACGCTCGGGCGGTGAGCAGTACTTC
V gene: TRBV4-1; J gene: TRBJ2-7; D gene: TRBD1; clone size: .; CDR3 protein: CASSQEQGVSYEQYF; CDR3 DNA: TGCGCCAGCAGCCAAGAACAGGGGGTCTCCTACGAGCAGTACTTC
V gene: TRBV9; J gene: TRBJ2-5; D gene: TRBD2; clone size: .; CDR3 protein: CASSVGGSGGETQYF; CDR3 DNA: TGTGCCAGCAGCGTAGGGGGTAGCGGGGGTGAGACCCAGTACTTC
V gene: TRBV4-1; J gene: TRBJ2-1; D gene: TRBD2; clone size: .; CDR3 protein: CASSQTTSGNEQFF; CDR3 DNA: TGCGCCAGCAGCCAAACGACTAGCGGGAATGAGCAGTTCTTC
V gene: TRBV28; J gene: TRBJ2-3; D gene: .; clone size: few; CDR3 protein: CASTVQGITDTQYF; CDR3 DNA: TGTGCCAGCACCGTCCAGGGGATAACAGATACGCAGTATTTT
V gene: TRBV12-3/TRBV12-4; J gene: TRBJ2-5; D gene: .; clone size: .; CDR3 protein: CASSPPGALQETQYF; CDR3 DNA: TGTGCCAGCAGCCCCCCCGGGGCCCTGCAAGAGACCCAGTACTTC